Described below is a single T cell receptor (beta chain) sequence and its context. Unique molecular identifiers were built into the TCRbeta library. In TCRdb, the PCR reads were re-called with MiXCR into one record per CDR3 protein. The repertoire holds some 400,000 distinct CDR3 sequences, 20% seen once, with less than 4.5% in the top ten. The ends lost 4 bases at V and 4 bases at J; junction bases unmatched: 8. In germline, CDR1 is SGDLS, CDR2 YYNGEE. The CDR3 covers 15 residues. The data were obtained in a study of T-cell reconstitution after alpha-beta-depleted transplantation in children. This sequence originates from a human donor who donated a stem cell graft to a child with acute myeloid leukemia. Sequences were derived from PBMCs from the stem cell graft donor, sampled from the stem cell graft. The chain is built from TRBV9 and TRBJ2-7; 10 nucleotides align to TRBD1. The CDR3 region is CASSPRGDRGYEQYF. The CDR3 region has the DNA TGTGCCAGCAGCCCACGCGGGGACAGGGGTTACGAGCAGTACTTC. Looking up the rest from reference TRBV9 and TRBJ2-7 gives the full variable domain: DSGVTQTPKHLITATGQRVTLRCSPRSGDLSVYWYQQSLDQGLQFLIQYYNGEERAKGNILERFSAQQFPDLHSELNLSSLELGDSALYFCASSPRGDRGYEQYFGPGTRLTVT.